This T cell receptor (beta chain) was found in a study of T cells in Graves' hyperthyroidism and ophthalmopathy. Uncontrolled infection, other autoimmune disease, pregnancy or lactation excluded patients. RNA transcripts yielded amplified TCR beta CDR3 regions. The HTBI primer set served for first-round RT-PCR of the TCR CDR3. In TCRdb, the multiplex PCR reads were re-called with MiXCR into one record per CDR3 protein. The sample has about 110,000 distinct CDR3 sequences, 16% seen once; the top ten hold around 42%. This clonotype has at least ten counts. CDR1 is MDHEN and CDR2 is SYDVKM in the germline V gene. The V and J ends lost 6 bases and 5 bases respectively, with 16 bases between them. The CDR3 has 15 amino acids.

This sequence originates from a woman aged 45-59 years with Graves' hyperthyroidism. The chain is built from TRBV28 and TRBJ1-4; D ambiguous. Sequencing was done on a sample of blood. The CDR3 DNA reads TGTGCCAGCAGCCCATTTCGAATGATGAATGAAAAACTGTTTTTT. Translating it yields CASSPFRMMNEKLFF.